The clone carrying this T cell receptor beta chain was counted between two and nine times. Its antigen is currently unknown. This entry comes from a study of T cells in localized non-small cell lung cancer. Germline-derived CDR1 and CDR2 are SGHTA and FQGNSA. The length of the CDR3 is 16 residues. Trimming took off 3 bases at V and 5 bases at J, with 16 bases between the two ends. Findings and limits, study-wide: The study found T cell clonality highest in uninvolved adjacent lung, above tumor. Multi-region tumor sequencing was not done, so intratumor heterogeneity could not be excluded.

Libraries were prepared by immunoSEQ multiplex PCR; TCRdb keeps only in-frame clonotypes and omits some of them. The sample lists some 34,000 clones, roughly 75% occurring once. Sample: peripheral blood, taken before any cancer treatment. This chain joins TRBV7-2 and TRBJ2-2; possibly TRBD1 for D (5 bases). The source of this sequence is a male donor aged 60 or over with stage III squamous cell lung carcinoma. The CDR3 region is CASSFVGQGRTGELFF. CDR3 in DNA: TGTGCCAGCAGCTTCGTGGGGCAGGGAAGAACCGGGGAGCTGTTTTTT.